The sequence of this T cell receptor (beta chain) was determined in a study of blood T cells in healthy people across ages. Then a second PCR, running about 6 to 12 cycles, was carried out with a sample-barcoded 5' primer and a J-beta primer mix. TCRdb re-derived calls from the 5' RACE reads in MiXCR, one entry per CDR3 protein. This table holds 760,000 or so distinct CDR3 sequences, roughly 25% found once. Unmatched junction bases numbered 6, after V lost 3 bases and J lost 2 bases. Germline V CDR1 and CDR2: LGHDT, YNNKEL (reference sequence). The CDR3 runs 15 residues. This clonotype was observed a handful of times. The same sample was also studied in work on T cells of mothers and their children.

The TCR comes from a boy younger than 18 in good health. Sequences were obtained from blood. The V and J genes are TRBV3-1 and TRBJ2-5; 7 nucleotides align to TRBD2. CDR3 in DNA: TGTGCCAGCAGCCACACCTGGGGGGGGCAAGAGACCCAGTACTTC. Encoded protein: CASSHTWGGQETQYF.